What follows is one T cell receptor beta chain and its context. Antigen specificity is unknown. Some clones are missing from TCRdb's copy, which holds only in-frame ones; the method was immunoSEQ multiplex PCR. The sample has about 680,000 clones, more than 70% seen once. The CDR3 has 16 residues. The V and J ends lost 0 bases and 6 bases respectively, with 17 bases between them. In germline, CDR1 is SGHRS, CDR2 YFSETQ. This record comes from a study of shared clonotypes between healthy human individuals. Background on the study: Contributing individuals were a couple of females and a few males aged 18 to 49.

Study results and caveats: Sequencing depth was a factor that was expected to affect clonotype sharing among donors. Limited genetic and exposure-history diversity came from having few donors. Generation of non-shared clonotypes was less probable than generation of clonotypes shared by all four donors.

The chain is built from TRBV5-1 and TRBJ2-3; D possibly corresponds to TRBD2 (6 bases). The sample taken for sequencing was memory CD4+ T cells sorted from blood. The subset denotes: CD45RA-negative fraction. This sequence originates from a woman aged 25 to 45 in good health. The CDR3 DNA reads as TGCGCCAGCAGCTTGGTAACGGGGGTCATTGTGGATACGCAGTATTTT. Amino acids: CASSLVTGVIVDTQYF.